These 26 T cell receptor beta chains were all obtained from the same sample, sequenced in a study of T cells in Graves' hyperthyroidism and ophthalmopathy. Using RNA transcripts as the source, TCR beta CDR3 regions were amplified. HTBI primers were employed in a first-round RT-PCR of the TCR CDR3. TCRdb passed the multiplex PCR reads through MiXCR, listing each CDR3 protein once. The sample lists some 500,000 distinct CDR3 sequences, roughly 14% seen once, with over 15% in the top ten. Sequenced material: blood. The source of these receptors is a woman aged 18-30 years with Graves' hyperthyroidism.

The rearrangement joins TRBV20-1 to TRBJ1-1, with 9 bases fitting TRBD1. The CDR3 covers 14 residues. CDR1 and CDR2 (germline): DFQATT, SNEGSKA (reference sequence). J gave up 0 bases and V 6 bases, and 5 bases lay outside the gene matches. The CDR3 DNA sequence: TGCAGTGCCACTGGACAGGGGTTGAACACTGAAGCTTTCTTT. Translating gives CSATGQGLNTEAFF.

This clonotype was seen more than once but under ten times. V is TRBV6-5 and J is TRBJ1-1, with D uncertain. The germline V and J ends were trimmed by 2 bases and 1 base, with 11 bases remaining between them. This CDR3 spans 15 amino acids. From germline, CDR1 is MNHEY and CDR2 SVGAGI. The CDR3 is CASSYTPVWNTEAFF. The CDR3 DNA sequence: TGTGCCAGCAGTTACACCCCGGTTTGGAACACTGAAGCTTTCTTT.

This clonotype was detected many times. The V gene is TRBV6-1, the J gene TRBJ2-5; D may match TRBD1 or TRBD2 (6 bases each). CDR1 is MNHNS, CDR2 SASEGT, per germline. Trimming cost V 7 bases and J 4 bases, with 13 bases left between them. The CDR3 has 13 amino acids. In nucleotides, the CDR3 is TGTGCCAGCAACAGACAGGAGGGAGAGACCCAGTACTTC. Its protein product is CASNRQEGETQYF.

There are many counts of this clonotype. The chain has TRBV10-3 and TRBJ1-2, with 7 positions matching TRBD1. The CDR3 loop spans 13 amino acids. V shed 6 bases, J shed 7 bases, and the junction held 8 bases outside the gene matches. CDR1 and CDR2 (germline): ENHRY, SYGVKD. The CDR3 here is CAIREQGMGGYTF. The DNA for the CDR3 is TGTGCCATCAGAGAACAGGGGATGGGTGGCTACACCTTC.

A remark on this clonotype: The junction departs from germline at one end; a sequencing error may be responsible. The genes are TRBV7-3 and TRBJ2-2; D not resolved. Germline CDR1 is SGHTA and CDR2 is FQGTGA. The CDR3 loop spans 12 amino acids. CDR3 sequence: CTSSWSTGELFF. The CDR3 DNA is TGTACCAGCAGCTGGTCCACCGGGGAGCTGTTTTTT.

The table lists this clonotype with many counts. The V call is TRBV10-1, the J call TRBJ2-1, with TRBD2 matching 11 bases. CDR3 length: 17 amino acids. J was trimmed by 6 bases and V by 3 bases; bases with no gene match: 10. In germline, CDR1 is WNHNN, CDR2 SYGVQD (reference sequence). The CDR3 coding sequence is TGCGCCAGCAGTGATGGTAGCGGGAGGGTGCGGGGCAATGAGCAGTTCTTC. Translating gives CASSDGSGRVRGNEQFF.

This chain links TRBV7-2 with TRBJ1-1; D unclear. Germline V gene lookup returns CDR1 SGHTA and CDR2 FQGNSA. The CDR3 consists of 11 residues. Between the trimmed V and J ends, which lost 5 bases and 12 bases, there was a span of 13 bases. CDR3 bases: TGTGCCAGCAGCCTAGGGCGAAGAACTTTCTTT. Translated: CASSLGRRTFF.

This clonotype appeared many times. V gene TRBV24-1 combines with J gene TRBJ2-1; no firm D call. CDR3 length: 11 amino acids. Germline loops: CDR1 KGHDR, CDR2 SFDVKD. The V end lost 9 bases, the J end lost 9 bases, and 11 bases lay between the germline ends. This chain's CDR3 is CATAFGTEQFF. The CDR3 nucleotides are TGTGCCACCGCTTTTGGTACTGAGCAGTTCTTC.

This clonotype was seen many times. This rearrangement joins TRBV2 to TRBJ2-7; D is unclear. V was shortened by 6 bases and J by 6 bases, with 15 bases between the two germline ends. Germline V gives CDR1 SNHLY, CDR2 FYNNEI. The CDR3 covers 13 residues. CDR3 in DNA: TGTGCCAGCAGACCCGGTTGGAAGGGCGAGCAGTACGTC. Protein product: CASRPGWKGEQYV.

This clonotype was counted ten times or more. The chain employs TRBV20-1 and TRBJ2-7, with TRBD2 identical over 11 bases. The CDR3 consists of 16 residues. V lost 1 base to trimming and J lost 0 bases; unmatched junction nucleotides: 5. Germline values: CDR1 DFQATT, CDR2 SNEGSKA (reference sequence). The CDR3 spells CSARVRGLAVSYEQYF. CDR3 DNA: TGCAGTGCTAGAGTACGGGGACTAGCGGTCTCCTACGAGCAGTACTTC.

CDR3 residues: CASSLGPGTEQFF. As DNA, the CDR3 is TGTGCCAGCAGCCTAGGCCCGGGGACTGAGCAGTTCTTC. V gene TRBV14 combines with J gene TRBJ2-1; D tentatively fits TRBD1 or TRBD2 (5 bases each). From germline, CDR1 is SGHDN and CDR2 FVKESK. The CDR3 spans 13 residues. Trimming shortened V by 4 bases and J by 9 bases, and 13 bases separated the two germline ends.

This clonotype has a count of ten or more. This chain uses TRBV28 with TRBJ1-1; 10 nucleotides agree with TRBD1. CDR3 size: 16 residues. Germline V gives CDR1 MDHEN, CDR2 SYDVKM. The trim removed 5 bases at V and 4 bases at J, leaving 10 bases unmatched. The CDR3 DNA follows: TGTGCCAGCAGTGATAACGACAGGGGGCCAGGCACTGAAGCTTTCTTT. This gives the protein CASSDNDRGPGTEAFF.

This clonotype was detected a few times. This chain connects TRBV10-3 to TRBJ2-1, with 10 bases identical to TRBD2. Germline-derived CDR1 and CDR2 are ENHRY and SYGVKD. This CDR3 region has 16 residues. Unmatched junction bases numbered 10, after V lost 6 bases and J lost 5 bases. The CDR3 DNA sequence: TGTGCCATCAGATTAACCGGGACTAGCGCCGACAATGAGCAGTTCTTC. Translated, it gives CAIRLTGTSADNEQFF.

This clonotype was found many times. The J gene is TRBJ2-7, the V gene TRBV27; 11 bases line up with TRBD2. The CDR3 has 15 amino acids. Per the germline V gene, CDR1 is MNHEY and CDR2 is SMNVEV (reference sequence). The trim removed 6 bases at V and 7 bases at J, leaving 11 bases unmatched. CDR3 protein: CASSSSGRVIWEQYV. The CDR3 nucleotides read TGTGCCAGCAGCAGTAGCGGGAGGGTCATCTGGGAGCAGTACGTC.

This clonotype was detected many times. V is TRBV28 and J is TRBJ1-5; D remains unclear. Germline CDR1 MDHEN, CDR2 SYDVKM. V was clipped by 5 bases and J by 0 bases, with 11 bases between them. CDR3 length equals 15 residues. Here the CDR3 reads CASSRRMGSNQPQHF. CDR3 coding DNA: TGTGCCAGCAGTCGGCGGATGGGTAGCAATCAGCCCCAGCATTTT.

This clonotype appeared many times. This chain links TRBV6-1 with TRBJ1-1; D ambiguous. Trimming took off 9 bases at V and 4 bases at J, with 12 bases between the two ends. CDR1 MNHNS and CDR2 SASEGT come from the germline V gene. This CDR3 has 12 residues. The CDR3 sequence is CASSRVGTEAFF. The DNA of the CDR3 is TGTGCCAGTAGCCGGGTGGGCACTGAAGCTTTCTTT.

The chain is built from TRBV3-1 and TRBJ2-2, with D unresolved. Trimming removed 1 base from V and 0 bases from J, with 12 bases in between. Germline CDR1 LGHDT, CDR2 YNNKEL (reference sequence). The CDR3 length is 17 residues. The CDR3 sequence is CASSQVPLESNTGELFF. Written as DNA, the CDR3 is TGTGCCAGCAGCCAAGTTCCCCTGGAGTCGAACACCGGGGAGCTGTTTTTT.

The chain joins TRBV30 to TRBJ1-2, with D possibly being TRBD1 (6 bases). The germline CDR1 and CDR2 sequences are GTSNPN and SVGIG (reference sequence). The CDR3 consists of 12 residues. Trimming took off 0 bases at V and 8 bases at J, with 10 bases between the two ends. The DNA of the CDR3 is TGTGCCTGGAGTGTGGGGGGGGGCGGCTACACCTTC. It yields the protein CAWSVGGGGYTF. Complete variable domain (other parts from reference TRBV30 and TRBJ1-2): SQTIHQWPATLVQPVGSPLSLECTVEGTSNPNLYWYRQAAGRGLQLLFYSVGIGQISSEVPQNLSASRPQDRQFILSSKKLLLSDSGFYLCAWSVGGGGYTFGSGTRLTVV.

V gene TRBV7-9 combines with J gene TRBJ2-2, with D unresolved. The V gene lost 3 bases and the J gene lost 10 bases, with 6 bases spanning the gap. CDR1 and CDR2 from the germline V gene are SEHNR and FQNEAQ (reference sequence). The CDR3 loop spans 11 amino acids. CDR3 in amino acids: CASSFNLELFF. CDR3 nucleotide sequence: TGTGCCAGCAGCTTTAACCTGGAGCTGTTTTTT.

Many counts were recorded for this clonotype. The CDR3 sequence: CASSLFVGTEAFF. The DNA of the CDR3 is TGTGCCAGCAGTTTATTTGTGGGGACTGAAGCTTTCTTT. The chain is built from TRBV28 and TRBJ1-1; no clear D. Trimming pared 1 base from V and 5 bases from J, leaving 8 bases between. CDR3 length: 13 amino acids. Germline-derived CDR1 and CDR2 are MDHEN and SYDVKM.

J is TRBJ2-5 and V is TRBV13; D is possibly TRBD2 (6 bases). This CDR3 has 16 residues. Germline-derived CDR1 and CDR2 are PRHDT and FYEKMQ (reference sequence). V lost 2 bases to trimming and J lost 5 bases, with 18 bases between them. This CDR3 is CASSLYGRDGGETQYF. The CDR3 DNA is TGTGCCAGCAGCTTATATGGTAGGGACGGAGGGGAGACCCAGTACTTC.

This clonotype occurred a few times. The junction departs from the called germline gene at one end, perhaps through a read error. The V call is TRBV6-5, the J call TRBJ2-3; the D gene is possibly TRBD1 (5 bases). Germline lookup yields CDR1 MNHEY and CDR2 SVGAGI. The CDR3 is made up of 16 amino acids. Here the CDR3 reads CASSYGAGDSTGTQYF. For the CDR3, the DNA is TGTGCCAGCAGTTACGGGGCTGGCGATAGCACAGGTACGCAGTATTTT.

This clonotype was counted between two and nine times. This sequence joins TRBV9 and TRBJ1-1; the match to TRBD1 covers 7 bases. V was clipped by 4 bases and J by 4 bases; unmatched bases: 16. The CDR3 totals 17 residues. From germline, CDR1 is SGDLS and CDR2 YYNGEE. The CDR3: CASSPTWGRGVSTEAFF. The CDR3 region has the DNA TGTGCCAGCAGCCCTACGTGGGGCAGGGGGGTGAGCACTGAAGCTTTCTTT.

In this sample, this clonotype turned up many times. The chain employs TRBV2 and TRBJ2-1; D is possibly TRBD1 or TRBD2 (6 bases each). Trimming pared 10 bases from V and 5 bases from J, leaving 24 bases between. There are 16 residues in the CDR3. Germline V gene lookup returns CDR1 SNHLY and CDR2 FYNNEI. CDR3 sequence: CATSRGPPTSNNEQFF. CDR3 coding DNA: TGTGCCACCTCCCGGGGGCCGCCAACGAGCAACAATGAGCAGTTCTTC. Supplemented by reference TRBV2 and TRBJ2-1, the full variable domain reads EPEVTQTPSHQVTQMGQEVILRCVPISNHLYFYWYRQILGQKVEFLVSFYNNEISEKSEIFDDQFSVERPDGSNFTLKIRSTKLEDSAMYFCATSRGPPTSNNEQFFGPGTRLTVL.

This clonotype occurred many times. The rearrangement links TRBV12-3 or TRBV12-4 to TRBJ1-1, with D possibly matching TRBD1 (6 bases). V lost 1 base to trimming and J lost 8 bases, with 11 bases between them. The CDR3 totals 13 residues. DNA of the CDR3: TGTGCCAGCAGTTTAGAGAGGACAGCCGAAGCTTTCTTT. Residues: CASSLERTAEAFF.

The chain employs TRBV7-9 and TRBJ2-1; a possible D gene is TRBD1 (7 bases). The germline V and J ends were trimmed by 4 bases and 9 bases, with 28 bases remaining between them. The CDR3 contains 18 residues. Germline V gene lookup returns CDR1 SEHNR and CDR2 FQNEAQ (reference sequence). The CDR3 DNA sequence: TGTGCCAGCAGCTCCATAGCACCACAGGGGAGTCGGAGGGTTGAGCAGTTCTTC. Translated, it gives CASSSIAPQGSRRVEQFF.